This is a list of T cell receptor beta chains from one sample in a study of blood T cell repertoires in COVID-19. Using immunoSEQ multiplex PCR, the repertoire was profiled, and TCRdb retains in-frame clones only, with some absent. The sample includes tens of thousands of clones, about 87% of them seen just once. Source material: peripheral blood. The receptors shown here come from a human donor in a cohort sampled during active COVID-19. The CDR3 runs from the conserved cysteine through the conserved F or W. The D gene is left open where the match is weak. Expanded clones are given a class, and other clones once, few, many or no size at all.

TRBJ2-7,-,TRBV19,-,TGTGCCAGTAGTATATTACAGGGCAGCTCCTACGAGCAGTACTTC,CASSILQGSSYEQYF
TRBJ2-2,TRBD2,TRBV30,-,TGTGCCCGGAAACGGACTAGCGGGAGGGCCTGGAACACCGGGGAGCTGTTTTTT,CARKRTSGRAWNTGELFF
TRBJ2-3,-,TRBV5-4,-,TGTGCCAGCAGCTTGCGTGGACCGGGAAACACAGATACGCAGTATTTT,CASSLRGPGNTDTQYF
TRBJ1-2,TRBD1,TRBV5-1,-,TGCGCCAGCAGCCTTACAGGGGCGTTTTCCTATGGCTACACCTTC,CASSLTGAFSYGYTF
TRBJ2-5,TRBD2,TRBV9,-,TGTGCCAGCAGCGTAGGGACTAGCGGGTACCAAGAGACCCAGTACTTC,CASSVGTSGYQETQYF
TRBJ2-5,-,TRBV11-2,-,TGTGCCAGCAGCTTAGAACGGTCAGAGACCCAGTACTTC,CASSLERSETQYF
TRBJ2-3,TRBD1,TRBV10-3,-,TGTGCCATCAGTGAGTCGGGACAGGGGAACACAGATACGCAGTATTTT,CAISESGQGNTDTQYF
TRBJ2-1,TRBD1,TRBV11-2,-,TGTGCCAGCAGCTTAGACTACAGGGGTTCCTACAATGAGCAGTTCTTC,CASSLDYRGSYNEQFF
TRBJ1-6,TRBD1,TRBV28,once,TGTGCCAGCAGTACACCGGGGACAGGGGTTAATTATTCACCCCTCCACTTT,CASSTPGTGVNYSPLHF
TRBJ2-7,TRBD2,TRBV28,-,TGTGCCAGCAGTTTTAAATGGGGGGGCTCCTACGAGCAGTACTTC,CASSFKWGGSYEQYF
TRBJ2-7,-,TRBV4-2,few,TGTGCCAGCAGCCAAGAGGGGGGACCCTACGAGCAGTACTTC,CASSQEGGPYEQYF
TRBJ2-1,-,TRBV5-1,-,TGCGCCAGCAGCTTCCCCAGGGGGACTTCCTACAATGAGCAGTTCTTC,CASSFPRGTSYNEQFF
TRBJ2-1,-,TRBV3-1/TRBV3-2,-,TGTGCCAGCAGCCGTAAGGGACAACGCTCCTACAATGAGCAGTTCTTC,CASSRKGQRSYNEQFF
TRBJ2-3,-,TRBV5-5,-,TGTGCCAGCAGCTTCTACGTAGGCACAGATACGCAGTATTTT,CASSFYVGTDTQYF
TRBJ2-7,-,TRBV19,once,TGTGCCAGTAGTCCTCACACAGGCCGCTACGAGCAGTACTTC,CASSPHTGRYEQYF
TRBJ2-5,-,TRBV6-1,-,TGTGCCAGCAGTGAAGCGTTCACTTTTCAAGAGACCCAGTACTTC,CASSEAFTFQETQYF
TRBJ2-3,-,TRBV5-1,-,TGCGCCAGCAGCCTTGACGGGGATACGCAGTATTTT,CASSLDGDTQYF
TRBJ2-7,-,TRBV14,-,TGTGCCAGCAGCCAAGAAGCGTGGGACACGACCTACGAGCAGTACTTC,CASSQEAWDTTYEQYF
TRBJ2-3,-,TRBV4-1,-,TGCGCCAGCAGCCAATCTGGAGTCACAGATACGCAGTATTTT,CASSQSGVTDTQYF
TRBJ1-1,-,TRBV4-1,few,TGCGCCAGCAGCCGAGGACAGAGCACTGAAGCTTTCTTT,CASSRGQSTEAFF
TRBJ2-3,-,TRBV29-1,-,TGCAGCGTTGAAGGTGCCCCCTCGGGGGCAGATACGCAGTATTTT,CSVEGAPSGADTQYF
TRBJ2-2,-,TRBV11-3,-,TGTGCCAGCAGCTCACCCCCAGGATTAAGGTTTGTTATCACCGGGGAGCTGTTTTTT,CASSSPPGLRFVITGELFF
TRBJ2-5,TRBD2,TRBV10-2,-,TGCGCCAGCAGTGATCCTAGCGGGGGGGCCGAAGAGACCCAGTACTTC,CASSDPSGGAEETQYF
TRBJ2-7,-,TRBV6-5,-,TGTGCCAGCAGTCCTCGGGAAGCCTACGAGCAGTACTTC,CASSPREAYEQYF
TRBJ1-1,-,TRBV5-1,-,TGCGCCAGCAGCTTGGCGCTGTTCGGGGGCACTGAAGCTTTCTTT,CASSLALFGGTEAFF
TRBJ2-1,-,TRBV4-1,-,TGCGCCAGCAGCCAAGGTTTAGTGGGCAGCTCCTACAATGAGCAGTTCTTC,CASSQGLVGSSYNEQFF
TRBJ2-3,TRBD1,TRBV5-1,once,TGCGCCAGCAGCCGTACGACAGGGGCAGATACGCAGTATTTT,CASSRTTGADTQYF
TRBJ1-1,TRBD1,TRBV19,-,TGTGCCAGTAGTCCGGGACAGGGGGCGATCACTGAAGCTTTCTTT,CASSPGQGAITEAFF
TRBJ2-1,-,TRBV3-1/TRBV3-2,-,TGTGCCAGCAGCCAAAGCTACGGTATACAGTTCTTC,CASSQSYGIQFF
TRBJ2-1,TRBD1,TRBV7-8,-,TGTGCCAGCAGAGGTCCGGGACAGGTCAACAATGAGCAGTTCTTC,CASRGPGQVNNEQFF
TRBJ1-3,-,TRBV3-1/TRBV3-2,-,TGTGCCAGCAGCCAACAGGGAGGAAACACCATATATTTT,CASSQQGGNTIYF
TRBJ2-5,-,TRBV19,-,TGTGCCAGTAGTACGAGTCGGAGCAGGAGGGAGACCCAGTACTTC,CASSTSRSRRETQYF
TRBJ2-5,TRBD1,TRBV5-1,-,TGCGCCAGCAGATCCGGGACAGGGGGCTCTCGAGAGACCCAGTACTTC,CASRSGTGGSRETQYF
TRBJ2-1,TRBD2,TRBV24-1,-,TGTGCCACCAGTGATTCGGCTAGCGGGATATCCTACAATGAGCAGTTCTTC,CATSDSASGISYNEQFF
TRBJ2-4,TRBD1,TRBV27,-,TGTGCCAGCAGTTTATTCTACAGGGGGCCCGAGAACATTCAGTACTTC,CASSLFYRGPENIQYF
TRBJ2-2,TRBD2,TRBV11-3,-,TGTGCCAGCAGCTTCGGGGGGACCGGGGAGCTGTTTTTT,CASSFGGTGELFF
TRBJ2-1,TRBD2,TRBV30,few,TGTGCCTGGGGCAGGACTAGCGGGGGGGTGTACAATGAGCAGTTCTTC,CAWGRTSGGVYNEQFF
TRBJ1-1,-,TRBV5-5,-,TGTGCCAGCAGCTTGCTAACAGTGATTGCCTTGAACACTGAAGCTTTCTTT,CASSLLTVIALNTEAFF
TRBJ2-7,-,TRBV3-1/TRBV3-2,-,TGTGCCAGCAGCCAAGAGGGCAGACACTACGAGCAGTACTTC,CASSQEGRHYEQYF
TRBJ1-2,-,TRBV7-2,-,TGTGCCAGCATTCAGAACGGTTGGGGGGTTGCAAACTATGGCTACACCTTC,CASIQNGWGVANYGYTF
TRBJ2-3,-,TRBV25-1,-,TGTGCCAGCAGTGAAAGTTTTGCGGATACGCAGTATTTT,CASSESFADTQYF
TRBJ2-7,TRBD2,TRBV5-1,-,TGCGCCAGCAGCTTGGTGAGGACTAGCGGGAGTATCTACGAGCAGTACTTC,CASSLVRTSGSIYEQYF
TRBJ1-4,-,TRBV6-1,-,TGTGCCAGCAGTGAAATCCATCGGGGGGAAAATGAAAAACTGTTTTTT,CASSEIHRGENEKLFF
TRBJ1-2,-,TRBV5-1,-,TGCGCCAGCAGCTTGGACAGTTACTATGGCTACACCTTC,CASSLDSYYGYTF
TRBJ2-3,TRBD1,TRBV27,-,TGTGCCACCCGACAGGGCAGCACAGATACGCAGTATTTT,CATRQGSTDTQYF
TRBJ2-1,-,TRBV6-1,-,TGTGCCAGCAGTGACCCTGCGGTATATGAGCAGTTCTTC,CASSDPAVYEQFF
TRBJ2-3,-,TRBV11-3,-,TGTGCCAGCAGCTCCGAGAAGCAGGGTACGCAGTATTTT,CASSSEKQGTQYF
TRBJ2-5,TRBD2,TRBV4-1,-,TGCGCCAGCAGCCCCCTAACGGGGGGGCAGCGGGAGACCCAGTACTTC,CASSPLTGGQRETQYF
TRBJ1-5,-,TRBV6-6,-,TGTGCCAGCAGTTACCCACAGAATAGCAATCAGCCCCAGCATTTT,CASSYPQNSNQPQHF